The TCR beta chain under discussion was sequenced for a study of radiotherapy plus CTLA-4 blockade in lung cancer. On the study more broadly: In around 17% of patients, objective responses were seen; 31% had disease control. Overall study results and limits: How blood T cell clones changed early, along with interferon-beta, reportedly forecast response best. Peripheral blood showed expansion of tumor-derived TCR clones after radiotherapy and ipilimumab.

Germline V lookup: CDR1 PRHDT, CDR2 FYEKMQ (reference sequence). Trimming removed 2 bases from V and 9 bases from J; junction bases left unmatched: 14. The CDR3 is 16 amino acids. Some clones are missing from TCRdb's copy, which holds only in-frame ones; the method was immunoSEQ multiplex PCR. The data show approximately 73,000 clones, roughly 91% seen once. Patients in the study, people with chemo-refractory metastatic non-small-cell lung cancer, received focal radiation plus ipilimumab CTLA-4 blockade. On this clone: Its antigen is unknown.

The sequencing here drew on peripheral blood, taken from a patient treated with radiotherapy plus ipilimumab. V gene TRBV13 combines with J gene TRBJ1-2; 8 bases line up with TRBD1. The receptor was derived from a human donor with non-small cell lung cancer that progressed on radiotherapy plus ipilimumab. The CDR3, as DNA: TGTGCCAGCAGCTTAATTGGGACAGGAGCTATGGATAGCTACACCTTC. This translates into CASSLIGTGAMDSYTF. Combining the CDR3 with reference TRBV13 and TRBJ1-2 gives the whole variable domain AAGVIQSPRHLIKEKRETATLKCYPIPRHDTVYWYQQGPGQDPQFLISFYEKMQSDKGSIPDRFSAQQFSDYHSELNMSSLELGDSALYFCASSLIGTGAMDSYTFGSGTRLTVV.